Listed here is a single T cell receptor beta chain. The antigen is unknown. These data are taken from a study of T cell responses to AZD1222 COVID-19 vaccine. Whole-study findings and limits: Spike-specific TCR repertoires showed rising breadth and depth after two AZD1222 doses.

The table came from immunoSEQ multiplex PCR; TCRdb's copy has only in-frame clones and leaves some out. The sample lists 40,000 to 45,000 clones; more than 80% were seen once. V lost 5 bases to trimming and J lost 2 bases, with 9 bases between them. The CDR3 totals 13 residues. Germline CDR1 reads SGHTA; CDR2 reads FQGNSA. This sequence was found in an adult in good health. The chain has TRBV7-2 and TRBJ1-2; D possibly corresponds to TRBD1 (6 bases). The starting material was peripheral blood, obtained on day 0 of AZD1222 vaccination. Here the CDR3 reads CASSAGQNYGYTF. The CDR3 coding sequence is TGTGCCAGCAGCGCCGGACAGAACTATGGCTACACCTTC.